The rows below give T cell receptor beta chains drawn from one sample of a study of a mutant IDH1 vaccine in newly diagnosed glioma. Repertoires were generated with immunoSEQ multiplex PCR, while TCRdb's copy carries only in-frame clones and drops some. The data contain 69,000 or so clones, 85% to 90% of them singletons. These receptors' antigens are unknown. This specimen was PBMCs, taken from a glioma patient whose treatment included an IDH1 peptide vaccine. The receptor source for this set is a young man with glioma. Each CDR3 is given with its conserved first and last residue. A D gene is named only where the DNA matches it firmly. The size of a clone is reported for some rows only, either as once, few or many, or as a class for expanded clones.

j_call v_call d_call cdr3_length clone_size cdr3_aa cdr3_nt
TRBJ2-6 TRBV28 . 18 . CASSPLTGSASGANVLTF TGTGCCAGCAGCCCTTTGACCGGGTCCGCCTCTGGGGCCAACGTCCTGACTTTC
TRBJ2-1 TRBV19 . 13 . CASSVLGVNEQFF TGTGCCAGTAGTGTACTGGGAGTTAATGAGCAGTTCTTC
TRBJ2-2 TRBV19 . 12 once CASISRSGELFF TGTGCCAGTATTTCAAGGTCCGGGGAGCTGTTTTTT
TRBJ2-7 TRBV27 . 13 . CASSFLGAVEQYF TGTGCCAGCAGTTTCCTTGGAGCGGTCGAGCAGTACTTC
TRBJ2-7 TRBV28 . 14 . CASNREAFSYEQYF TGTGCCAGCAATCGAGAGGCATTTAGTTACGAGCAGTACTTC
TRBJ2-3 TRBV15 . 16 . CATSSGTRGSTDTQYF TGTGCCACCAGCAGTGGGACCCGGGGATCCACAGATACGCAGTATTTT
TRBJ2-7 TRBV30 . 15 . CAWSVWQRGSYEQYF TGTGCCTGGAGTGTATGGCAACGGGGTTCCTACGAGCAGTACTTC
TRBJ1-1 TRBV27 TRBD1 13 . CASGDRAFGEAFF TGTGCCAGCGGGGACAGGGCTTTTGGTGAAGCTTTCTTT
TRBJ2-5 TRBV7-6 . 11 . CASSSQETQYF TGTGCCAGCAGCTCTCAAGAGACCCAGTACTTC
TRBJ2-1 TRBV7-3 . 14 . CASSLWASDNEQFF TGTGCCAGCAGCTTATGGGCCTCCGACAATGAGCAGTTCTTC
TRBJ2-1 TRBV30 . 15 . CAWSVPGVPYNEQFF TGTGCCTGGAGTGTACCGGGGGTGCCCTACAATGAGCAGTTCTTC
TRBJ1-2 TRBV6-4 TRBD1 15 . CASSDSTTGPYGYTF TGTGCCAGCAGTGACTCTACGACAGGGCCCTATGGCTACACCTTC
TRBJ2-1 TRBV27 TRBD1 15 few CASSLTRGHGNEQFF TGTGCCAGCAGTTTAACCAGGGGGCACGGTAATGAGCAGTTCTTC